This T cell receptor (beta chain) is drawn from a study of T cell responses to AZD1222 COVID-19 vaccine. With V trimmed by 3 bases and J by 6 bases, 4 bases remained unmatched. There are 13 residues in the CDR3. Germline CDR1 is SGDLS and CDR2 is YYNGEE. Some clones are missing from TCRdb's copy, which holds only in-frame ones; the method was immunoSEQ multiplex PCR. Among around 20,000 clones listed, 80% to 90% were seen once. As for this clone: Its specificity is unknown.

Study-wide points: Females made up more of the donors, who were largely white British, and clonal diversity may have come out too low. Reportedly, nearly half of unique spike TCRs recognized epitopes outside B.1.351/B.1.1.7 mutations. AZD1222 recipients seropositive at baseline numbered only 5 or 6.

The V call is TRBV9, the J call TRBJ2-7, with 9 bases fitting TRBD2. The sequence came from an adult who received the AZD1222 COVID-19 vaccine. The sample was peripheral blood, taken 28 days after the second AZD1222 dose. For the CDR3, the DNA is TGTGCCAGCAGCGCAGGACTAGCGCGCGAGCAGTACTTC. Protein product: CASSAGLAREQYF.